This record concerns one T cell receptor (beta chain) sequence. This clonotype was found many times. Its cognate antigen has yet to be identified. No base quality values were provided; no much bigger clone lies one nucleotide off. Library generation was performed with 5' RACE. Data came from a NextSeq 500. To correct for sequencing error and PCR bias, the TCR library protocol tagged individual cDNA molecules with unique molecular identifiers. Both TCR alpha and beta chains were sequenced, and tight co-correlation was observed between alpha and beta sequence abundances in each sample. The study's own analysis went as follows. Decombinator V4 was used to perform V gene, J gene and CDR3 annotation of TCR sequences. Expanded TCRs were defined as changing significantly between any two time points under a Poisson model with p below 0.0001. TCR abundances were normalised to the total number of TCRs sequenced in each sample and reported as counts per million. TRAV1-2 paired with TRAJ12, TRAJ20 or TRAJ33 defined MAIT TCRs, while TRAV10 paired with TRAJ18 defined iNKT TCRs. VDJdb, accessed on 1 November 2021, was searched for TCRs annotated for CMV, EBV and SARS-CoV-2, and TCRs annotated for more than one antigen were excluded. The raw public data were reprocessed by TCRdb itself: fastp quality trimming at Q25, MiXCR clonotype calling, in-frame beta chains only. Entries are consolidated by CDR3 protein sequence, retaining the most common genes and DNA. The V and J calls shown here were made by TCRdb, not taken from the authors' results. This sample holds some 40,000 distinct CDR3 sequences; roughly 7.9% were observed only once. Around 12% of the sample rests with the top ten.

In the germline V gene, CDR1 corresponds to ENHRY and CDR2 to SYGVKD. The CDR3 has 15 amino acids, counting the end cysteine and phenylalanine. Only the CDR3 DNA is retained, 45 bases long and in frame from the first base. Trimming removed 6 bases from V and 1 base from J; the gene matches leave 7 bases unexplained. The data stem from a study of early T cells in non-severe SARS-CoV-2 infection (dated by TCRdb to the early 2020s). In terms of the full investigation: Bulk RNA from unsorted whole blood was used for TCR sequencing, so alpha and beta chains could not be paired.

A case-control design nested within a healthcare worker cohort in London, UK, was used, with weekly nasopharyngeal swab PCR tests and blood sampling performed. Healthcare workers were recruited during the week of the UK lockdown, between 23 and 31 March 2020, and followed weekly for up to roughly 15 weeks. Study-level results and caveats: VDJdb matching was skewed toward anti-spike CD8 responses and likely underestimated virus-specific expansions, missing private and CD4 specificities.

Sequenced material: whole blood, taken at baseline. In this chain, TRBV10-3 is recombined with TRBJ2-5; 8 of the junction bases match TRBD1. The clonotype comes from an adult who was a healthcare worker with PCR-confirmed SARS-CoV-2 infection or an uninfected control (not recorded which). The sequenced DNA: TGTGCCATCAGGGGATCCGGGACAGGCCAAGAGACCCAGTACTTC. This encodes CAIRGSGTGQETQYF.